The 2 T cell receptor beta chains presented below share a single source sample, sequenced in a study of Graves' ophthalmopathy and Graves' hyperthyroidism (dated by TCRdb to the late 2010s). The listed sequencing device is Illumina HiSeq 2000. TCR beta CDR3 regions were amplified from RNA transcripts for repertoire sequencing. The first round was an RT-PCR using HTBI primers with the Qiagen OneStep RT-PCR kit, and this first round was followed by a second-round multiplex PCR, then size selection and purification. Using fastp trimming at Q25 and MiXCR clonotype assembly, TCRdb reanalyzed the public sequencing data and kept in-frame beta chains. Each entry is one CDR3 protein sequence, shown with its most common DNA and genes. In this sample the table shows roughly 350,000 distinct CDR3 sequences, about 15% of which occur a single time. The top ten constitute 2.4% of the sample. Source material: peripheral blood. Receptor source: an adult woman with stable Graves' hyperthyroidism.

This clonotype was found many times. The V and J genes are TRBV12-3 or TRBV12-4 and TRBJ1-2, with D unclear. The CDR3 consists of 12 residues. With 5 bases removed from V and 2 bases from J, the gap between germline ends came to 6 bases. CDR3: CASSPMNYGYTF. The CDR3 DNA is TGTGCCAGCAGTCCAATGAACTATGGCTACACCTTC.

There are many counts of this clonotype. The CDR3: CASSTGADNSPLHF. CDR3 sequence (DNA): TGTGCCAGTAGTACAGGGGCGGACAATTCACCCCTCCACTTT. V usage is TRBV19 and J usage is TRBJ1-6; D possibly corresponds to TRBD1 (6 bases). Trimming took off 4 bases at V and 7 bases at J, with 11 bases between the two ends. CDR3 length: 14 residues. Germline CDR1 and CDR2: LNHDA and SQIVND (reference sequence).